Shown below are 32 T cell receptor beta chains from a single sample sequenced in a study of blood T cell repertoires in COVID-19. Profiling relied on immunoSEQ multiplex PCR, and the TCRdb table lists in-frame clones only, not all of them. The table lists 270,000 or so clones, around 85% of them singletons, with more than 10% in the top ten. Specimen: peripheral blood. Source of these receptors: a young woman with COVID-19, enrolled during active disease.

This chain's CDR3 is CASSHTLDRGRGGELFF. CDR3 in DNA: TGCGCCAGCAGCCACACTCTCGACAGGGGAAGAGGCGGGGAGCTGTTTTTT. The V gene is TRBV4-1, the J gene TRBJ2-2, with 8 nucleotides matching TRBD1. Germline CDR1 reads MGHRA; CDR2 reads YSYEKL. Trimming at V came to 3 bases and at J to 7 bases, leaving 13 bases not matched to a gene. This CDR3 comprises 17 residues.

This clone came up a few times. V usage is TRBV18 and J usage is TRBJ2-7, with 7 positions matching TRBD1. V lost 1 base to trimming and J lost 6 bases; unmatched junction nucleotides: 3. Germline lookup yields CDR1 KGHSH and CDR2 LQKENI. The CDR3 covers 13 residues. The CDR3 is CASSPRAGGEQYF. The CDR3 DNA reads as TGTGCCAGCTCACCACGGGCAGGGGGCGAGCAGTACTTC.

The chain employs TRBV5-1 and TRBJ2-7, with D maybe TRBD2 (5 bases). The germline CDR1 and CDR2 sequences are SGHRS and YFSETQ. The CDR3 consists of 16 residues. Trimming removed 8 bases from V and 2 bases from J, with 23 bases in between. CDR3 loop: CASSAPGGVNPYEQYF. CDR3 bases: TGCGCCAGTTCCGCCCCTGGAGGCGTTAATCCCTACGAGCAGTACTTC.

This chain joins TRBV7-2 and TRBJ2-3, with 8 bases lining up with TRBD2. The CDR3 loop spans 16 amino acids. V trimming: 5 bases; J trimming: 0 bases; junction bases outside the gene matches: 7. Looked up from germline, CDR1 is SGHTA and CDR2 is FQGNSA. CDR3 residues: CASSRSGGWSTDTQYF. DNA for the CDR3: TGTGCCAGCAGCCGCTCGGGGGGGTGGAGCACAGATACGCAGTATTTT.

The CDR3, as DNA: TGCGCCAGCAGCTTGACAGGGGAAAGGAGTGGCTACACCTTC. Translated, it gives CASSLTGERSGYTF. The chain couples TRBV5-1 to TRBJ1-2; TRBD1 matches at 7 bases. This CDR3 region has 14 residues. CDR1 is SGHRS, CDR2 YFSETQ, per germline. The ends lost 1 base at V and 7 bases at J; junction bases unmatched: 7.

V is TRBV4-1 and J is TRBJ2-5; TRBD1 might be the D (6 bases). This CDR3 spans 15 amino acids. Trimming left V 3 bases short and J 5 bases short, with 16 bases between. The V gene's germline CDR1 is MGHRA and CDR2 YSYEKL. The CDR3: CASSQAWGRGETQYF. In nucleotides, the CDR3 is TGCGCCAGCAGCCAGGCTTGGGGAAGGGGGGAGACCCAGTACTTC.

This chain links TRBV2 with TRBJ1-1; 9 bases agree with TRBD1. This CDR3 has 16 residues. Per germline, CDR1 SNHLY and CDR2 FYNNEI. V shed 4 bases, J shed 5 bases, and the junction held 11 bases outside the gene matches. Here the CDR3 DNA reads TGTGCCAGCAGTGGTAGGGCCACAGGGGGCAAAACTGAAGCTTTCTTT. Amino acids: CASSGRATGGKTEAFF.

This chain uses TRBV18 with TRBJ2-7, with D possibly being TRBD2 (6 bases). The germline V gene encodes CDR1 KGHSH and CDR2 LQKENI. The germline V and J ends were trimmed by 4 bases and 2 bases, with 15 bases remaining between them. The CDR3 spans 15 residues. CDR3 loop: CASSQAVAVTYEQYF. The CDR3 coding sequence is TGTGCCAGCTCACAGGCGGTAGCGGTAACCTACGAGCAGTACTTC. The whole variable domain, filled in from reference TRBV18 and TRBJ2-7, reads NAGVMQNPRHLVRRRGQEARLRCSPMKGHSHVYWYRQLPEEGLKFMVYLQKENIIDESGMPKERFSAEFPKEGPSILRIQQVVRGDSAAYFCASSQAVAVTYEQYFGPGTRLTVT.

This clone was observed once. This chain connects TRBV7-2 to TRBJ2-1; tentatively, D is TRBD2 (6 bases). The ends were cut back, 4 bases at V and 2 bases at J, with 18 bases in the middle. CDR1 is SGHTA, CDR2 FQGNSA, per germline. This CDR3 spans 17 amino acids. CDR3 loop: CASSSLGAGPTYNEQFF. In nucleotides, the CDR3 is TGTGCCAGCAGCTCCCTCGGGGCGGGGCCTACCTACAATGAGCAGTTCTTC.

CDR3 nucleotide sequence: TGTGCCAGCAGCCTTAGCGGGGGTCAAGAGACCCAGTACTTC. Residues: CASSLSGGQETQYF. The chain recombines TRBV3-1 (or the pseudogene TRBV3-2) with TRBJ2-5; TRBD2 aligns across 9 bases. The CDR3 contains 14 residues. The germline CDR1 and CDR2 sequences are LGHDT and YNNKEL (reference sequence). V dropped 4 bases and J dropped 2; count of bases not matched to a gene: 2.

The chain has TRBV15 and TRBJ1-6; D unclear. The CDR3 contains 13 residues. The germline V gene has CDR1 LNHNV and CDR2 YYDKDF (reference sequence). V gave up 1 base and J gave up 14 bases, with 12 bases separating them. The CDR3 is CATSRAGSGALHF. As DNA, the CDR3 is TGTGCCACCAGCAGAGCAGGCTCGGGAGCCCTCCACTTT.

The chain combines TRBV2 with TRBJ2-3; maybe TRBD1 (8 bases). Germline V gives CDR1 SNHLY, CDR2 FYNNEI. V dropped 3 bases and J dropped 6 bases, with 25 bases sitting between them. The CDR3 runs to 18 residues. The CDR3 spells CASSETGAAGPSSDTQYF. CDR3 DNA: TGTGCCAGCAGTGAGACAGGGGCAGCGGGGCCATCGTCGGATACGCAGTATTTT.

The rearrangement links TRBV6-5 to TRBJ2-7, with 7 positions matching TRBD2. CDR1 and CDR2 (germline): MNHEY, SVGAGI. The length of the CDR3 is 13 residues. Trimming cost V 6 bases and J 6 bases; bases outside gene matches: 8. The CDR3: CASRWGGSLEQYF. CDR3 DNA sequence: TGTGCCAGCAGGTGGGGGGGATCTCTCGAGCAGTACTTC.

The gene calls are TRBV5-5 and TRBJ1-4; maybe TRBD1 (6 bases). This CDR3 has 14 residues. The V end was cut by 2 bases, the J end by 3 bases, with 8 bases between. Germline V gives CDR1 SGHKS, CDR2 YYEKEE (reference sequence). CDR3 region: CASSFGQPNEKLFF. In nucleotides, the CDR3 is TGTGCCAGCAGCTTCGGACAGCCTAATGAAAAACTGTTTTTT.

This clone has only one observation. Germline is not matched at one junction end, which may reflect a read error. This sequence joins TRBV19 and TRBJ1-3, with D perhaps TRBD1 (5 bases). Germline values: CDR1 LNHDA, CDR2 SQIVND (reference sequence). The length of the CDR3 is 19 residues. CDR3 nucleotides: TGTGCCAGCAGTATGGGGTTCTCAGGGAACCTCGACTCTGGAAACACCATATATTTT. It is translated as CASSMGFSGNLDSGNTIYF. Full variable domain (remainder filled in from reference TRBV19 and TRBJ1-3): DGGITQSPKYLFRKEGQNVTLSCEQNLNHDAMYWYRQDPGQGLRLIYYSQIVNDFQKGDIAEGYSVSREKKESFPLTVTSAQKNPTAFYLCASSMGFSGNLDSGNTIYFGEGSWLTVV.

This chain joins TRBV5-6 and TRBJ2-2; 7 bases are a match to TRBD2. Germline CDR1 is SGHDT and CDR2 is YYEEEE. The CDR3 has 16 residues. The J segment lost 5 bases and the V segment lost 3 bases, leaving 10 bases of the junction unmatched. CDR3 region: CASSSDPAGGTGELFF. CDR3 DNA sequence: TGTGCCAGCAGCTCCGACCCCGCCGGGGGGACCGGGGAGCTGTTTTTT.

The genes are TRBV11-2 and TRBJ1-1, with a possible D match to TRBD1 (6 bases). V lost 2 bases, J lost 0 bases, and 10 bases lay in between. The CDR3 consists of 15 residues. The germline gives CDR1 SGHAT, CDR2 FQNNGV. CDR3 amino acids: CASSLSQGLNTEAFF. As DNA, the CDR3 is TGTGCCAGCAGCTTATCACAGGGTCTGAACACTGAAGCTTTCTTT.

V gene TRBV28 combines with J gene TRBJ2-4; no reliable D call. Germline values: CDR1 MDHEN, CDR2 SYDVKM. V dropped 6 bases and J dropped 9 bases, with 15 bases sitting between them. The CDR3 is made up of 13 amino acids. Written as DNA, the CDR3 is TGTGCCAGCAGGCCTGAATCCCGCGGCATTCAGTACTTC. It yields the protein CASRPESRGIQYF.

The chain joins TRBV7-9 to TRBJ1-2; no firm D call. V was cut by 0 bases and J by 8 bases, with 13 bases left in between. This CDR3 is 14 amino acids long. The germline V gene encodes CDR1 SEHNR and CDR2 FQNEAQ (reference sequence). CDR3 residues: CASSLALRTGGYTF. The CDR3 region has the DNA TGTGCCAGCAGCTTAGCCCTTCGGACGGGAGGCTACACCTTC.

This chain uses TRBV19 with TRBJ2-6; D might be TRBD1 (6 bases). The germline V gene has CDR1 LNHDA and CDR2 SQIVND (reference sequence). The CDR3 runs to 17 residues. The V gene lost 1 base and the J gene lost 4 bases, with 14 bases spanning the gap. The CDR3 DNA sequence: TGTGCCAGTAGTATAGGCCAGGGGTCCCCCGGGGCCAACGTCCTGACTTTC. This encodes CASSIGQGSPGANVLTF.

The chain recombines TRBV18 with TRBJ1-1; no firm D call. The CDR3 sequence is 14 residues long. Germline assignment: CDR1 KGHSH and CDR2 LQKENI. Trimming left V 5 bases short and J 0 bases short, with 10 bases between. Here the CDR3 DNA reads TGTGCCAGCTCAGAGGCCATTATGAACACTGAAGCTTTCTTT. It codes for CASSEAIMNTEAFF. Drawing the rest from reference TRBV18 and TRBJ1-1, the complete variable domain is NAGVMQNPRHLVRRRGQEARLRCSPMKGHSHVYWYRQLPEEGLKFMVYLQKENIIDESGMPKERFSAEFPKEGPSILRIQQVVRGDSAAYFCASSEAIMNTEAFFGQGTRLTVV.

The rearrangement uses TRBV5-1 and TRBJ1-2; D is possibly TRBD1 (6 bases). Germline V gene lookup returns CDR1 SGHRS and CDR2 YFSETQ. V dropped 5 bases and J dropped 5 bases, with 22 bases sitting between them. CDR3 size: 16 residues. CDR3 DNA: TGCGCCAGCAGAAGGGGACACGACCCCATCGGGTATGGCTACACCTTC. Amino acids: CASRRGHDPIGYGYTF.

This clone was seen only once. V gene TRBV2 combines with J gene TRBJ2-4; D perhaps matches TRBD2 (5 bases). Germline V gene sequence: CDR1 SNHLY, CDR2 FYNNEI. The V gene lost 1 base and the J gene lost 0 bases, with 10 bases spanning the gap. This CDR3 contains 16 residues. Here the CDR3 reads CASSEGSGVAKNIQYF. CDR3 bases: TGTGCCAGCAGTGAAGGTTCCGGGGTAGCCAAAAACATTCAGTACTTC.

The rearrangement joins TRBV19 to TRBJ2-5; no clear D. Trimming removed 0 bases from V and 4 bases from J, with 3 bases in between. In germline, CDR1 is LNHDA, CDR2 SQIVND (reference sequence). CDR3 size: 12 residues. The CDR3 nucleotides are TGTGCCAGTAGTATAGATCGAGAGACCCAGTACTTC. This translates into CASSIDRETQYF.

This clone showed up just a few times. This chain connects TRBV28 to TRBJ1-2, with 10 bases lining up with TRBD1. CDR3 size: 17 residues. Germline-derived CDR1 and CDR2 are MDHEN and SYDVKM. V trimming: 7 bases; J trimming: 3 bases; junction bases outside the gene matches: 14. The CDR3 coding sequence is TGTGCCAGCATAACCGGGACAGGGGCCGCCTTTGACTATGGCTACACCTTC. As protein: CASITGTGAAFDYGYTF.

The chain joins TRBV5-8 to TRBJ1-1; D remains ambiguous. Germline CDR1 and CDR2: SGHTS and YDEGEE. The CDR3 contains 13 residues. V shed 5 bases and J shed 1 base, with 9 bases lying between them. CDR3: CASRRQTNTEAFF. As DNA, the CDR3 is TGTGCCAGCAGGAGGCAAACGAACACTGAAGCTTTCTTT.

J is TRBJ2-5 and V is TRBV5-4; 10 bases line up with TRBD1. V trimming: 4 bases; J trimming: 3 bases; junction bases outside the gene matches: 9. Germline V lookup: CDR1 SGHNT, CDR2 YYREEE (reference sequence). The CDR3 has 16 residues. The CDR3 spells CASSLQGQGQEETQYF. The CDR3 region has the DNA TGTGCCAGCAGCCTACAGGGACAGGGGCAGGAAGAGACCCAGTACTTC.

The CDR3 DNA sequence: TGTGCCAGCAGCGTGAACAACAGGGGATCAAGAGAGACCCAGTACTTC. This codes for CASSVNNRGSRETQYF. The chain couples TRBV7-8 to TRBJ2-5, with TRBD1 matching 7 bases. Germline lookup yields CDR1 SGHVS and CDR2 FQNEAQ. The ends lost 5 bases at V and 4 bases at J; junction bases unmatched: 13. The length of the CDR3 is 16 residues.

This clone was observed a few times. This rearrangement joins TRBV5-6 to TRBJ2-5; TRBD1 matches at 9 bases. The trim removed 4 bases at V and 5 bases at J, leaving 6 bases unmatched. CDR3 size: 14 residues. Germline lookup yields CDR1 SGHDT and CDR2 YYEEEE. For the CDR3, the DNA is TGTGCCAGCAGCGAGGGACAGGGAGCGGAGACCCAGTACTTC. This translates into CASSEGQGAETQYF.

This chain uses TRBV7-9 with TRBJ1-4; D perhaps matches TRBD1 (6 bases). This CDR3 region has 13 residues. CDR1 and CDR2 from the germline V gene are SEHNR and FQNEAQ (reference sequence). V was trimmed by 11 bases and J by 8 bases, leaving 18 bases between them. The CDR3 region has the DNA TGTGCCGGAAAGCGGGGGCCCAGGGAAAAACTGTTTTTT. This gives the protein CAGKRGPREKLFF.

CDR3 residues: CASSYGPGGPPDTQYF. The CDR3 DNA reads TGTGCCAGCAGTTACGGACCGGGGGGGCCCCCAGATACGCAGTATTTT. The V call is TRBV6-5, the J call TRBJ2-3; 8 nucleotides align to TRBD2. Trimming at V came to 2 bases and at J to 4 bases, leaving 8 bases not matched to a gene. The CDR3 sequence is 16 residues long. Germline V gene data show CDR1 as MNHEY and CDR2 as SVGAGI.

V and J are TRBV6-4 and TRBJ2-2; TRBD2 matches at 8 bases. The CDR3 runs to 16 residues. Trimming at V came to 3 bases and at J to 2 bases, leaving 5 bases not matched to a gene. CDR1 and CDR2 from the germline V gene are MRHNA and SNTAGT. The CDR3 DNA follows: TGTGCCAGCAGTGAATCGGCGGGGGGCAACACCGGGGAGCTGTTTTTT. Its translation is CASSESAGGNTGELFF.